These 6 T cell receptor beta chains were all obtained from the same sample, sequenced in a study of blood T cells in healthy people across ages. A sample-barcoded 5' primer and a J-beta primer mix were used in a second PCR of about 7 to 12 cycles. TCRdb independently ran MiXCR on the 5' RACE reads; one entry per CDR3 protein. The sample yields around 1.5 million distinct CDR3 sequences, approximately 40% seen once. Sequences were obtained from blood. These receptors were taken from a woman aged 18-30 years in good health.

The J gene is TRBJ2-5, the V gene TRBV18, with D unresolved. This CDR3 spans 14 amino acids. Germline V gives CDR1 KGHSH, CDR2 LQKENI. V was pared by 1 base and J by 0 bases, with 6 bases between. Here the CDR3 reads CASSPQKYQETQYF. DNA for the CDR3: TGTGCCAGCTCACCACAGAAGTACCAAGAGACCCAGTACTTC.

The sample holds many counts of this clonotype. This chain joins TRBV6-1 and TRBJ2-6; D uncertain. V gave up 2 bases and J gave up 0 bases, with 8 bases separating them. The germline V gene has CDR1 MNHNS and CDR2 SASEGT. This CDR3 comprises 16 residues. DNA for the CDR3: TGTGCCAGCAGTGAACAGGAGAGCTCTGGGGCCAACGTCCTGACTTTC. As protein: CASSEQESSGANVLTF.

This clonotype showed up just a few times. The DNA for the CDR3 is TGTGCCAGCAGTCCCCAGCGGGGGGATGAGCAGTTCTTC. It codes for CASSPQRGDEQFF. The J gene is TRBJ2-1, the V gene TRBV6-4, with 9 bases aligning to TRBD2. The CDR3 has 13 residues. The J segment lost 8 bases and the V segment lost 5 bases, leaving 4 bases of the junction unmatched. Germline V gene data show CDR1 as MRHNA and CDR2 as SNTAGT.

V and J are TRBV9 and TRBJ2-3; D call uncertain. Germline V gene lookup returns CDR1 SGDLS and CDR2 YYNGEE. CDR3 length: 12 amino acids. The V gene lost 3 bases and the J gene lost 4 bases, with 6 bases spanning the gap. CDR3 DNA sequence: TGTGCCAGCAGCGCTGTAGCAGATACGCAGTATTTT. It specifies CASSAVADTQYF.

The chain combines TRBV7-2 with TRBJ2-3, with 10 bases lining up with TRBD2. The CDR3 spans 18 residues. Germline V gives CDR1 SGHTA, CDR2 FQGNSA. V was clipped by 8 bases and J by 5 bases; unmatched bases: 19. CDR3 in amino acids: CASAHPSGSSGGKDTQYF. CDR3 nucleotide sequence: TGTGCCAGCGCCCATCCTAGCGGGAGTTCAGGTGGGAAAGATACGCAGTATTTT.

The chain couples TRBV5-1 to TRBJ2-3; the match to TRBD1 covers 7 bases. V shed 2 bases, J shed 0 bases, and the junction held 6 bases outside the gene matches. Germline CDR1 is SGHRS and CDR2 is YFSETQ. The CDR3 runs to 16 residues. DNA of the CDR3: TGCGCCAGCAGCTTCTCGACAGGGCTAAGCACAGATACGCAGTATTTT. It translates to CASSFSTGLSTDTQYF.